A single sample is the source of the 20 T cell receptor beta chains below, sequenced in a study of blood T cell repertoires in COVID-19. Profiled with immunoSEQ multiplex PCR; TCRdb holds only in-frame clones, not every one. The sample lists 30,000 to 45,000 clones; approximately 78% were seen once. The sample was peripheral blood. These receptors originate from a man in his 60s with acute or convalescent COVID-19.

This chain uses TRBV10-1 with TRBJ1-2; D gene ambiguous. The CDR3 spans 13 residues. Trimming left V 4 bases short and J 4 bases short, with 10 bases between. Per germline, CDR1 WNHNN and CDR2 SYGVQD (reference sequence). This chain's CDR3 is CASSAEGIYGYTF. In DNA, the CDR3 is TGCGCCAGCAGTGCTGAGGGAATCTATGGCTACACCTTC.

V is TRBV12-3 or TRBV12-4 and J is TRBJ2-5; no clear D. This CDR3 is built from 12 residues. V lost 7 bases and J lost 5, with 11 bases in between. The CDR3 DNA is TGTGCCAGCACACGAATTCGGGAGACCCAGTACTTC. This encodes CASTRIRETQYF.

The rearrangement joins TRBV3-1 (or the pseudogene TRBV3-2) to TRBJ2-1; TRBD2 matches at 9 bases. The CDR3 extends over 17 amino acids. Germline V lookup: CDR1 LGHDT, CDR2 YNNKEL (reference sequence). V lost 1 base to trimming and J lost 8 bases; unmatched junction nucleotides: 12. The CDR3 here is CASSQVGREGAMDEQFF. The CDR3 DNA follows: TGTGCCAGCAGCCAAGTGGGGCGGGAGGGAGCAATGGATGAGCAGTTCTTC.

CDR3 DNA: TGTGCCAGCAGCTTAGTTGGACAGGGACTCTACGAGCAGTACTTC. Translation gives CASSLVGQGLYEQYF. This chain connects TRBV11-3 to TRBJ2-7; TRBD1 matches 8 bases. J was trimmed by 3 bases and V by 1 base; bases with no gene match: 5. The CDR3 consists of 15 residues. The germline V gene encodes CDR1 SGHNT and CDR2 YENEEA. The whole variable domain, filled in from reference TRBV11-3 and TRBJ2-7, reads EAGVVQSPRYKIIEKKQPVAFWCNPISGHNTLYWYLQNLGQGPELLIRYENEEAVDDSQLPKDRFSAERLKGVDSTLKIQPAELGDSAVYLCASSLVGQGLYEQYFGPGTRLTVT.

The CDR3 coding sequence is TGTGCCAGCAGTTGGGCACCGGGACAGAGGGATTCACCCCTCCACTTT. This translates into CASSWAPGQRDSPLHF. This chain links TRBV6-5 with TRBJ1-6, with TRBD1 identical over 7 bases. V was clipped by 4 bases and J by 8 bases; unmatched bases: 11. Germline V gene sequence: CDR1 MNHEY, CDR2 SVGAGI. The CDR3 runs 16 residues.

The V gene is TRBV7-8, the J gene TRBJ2-7, with 10 positions matching TRBD1. With 5 bases clipped from V and 4 bases from J, the junction kept 2 bases outside the gene matches. Per the germline V gene, CDR1 is SGHVS and CDR2 is FQNEAQ. The length of the CDR3 is 13 residues. This CDR3 is CASSMGQGYEQYF. In DNA form, the CDR3 reads TGTGCCAGCAGCATGGGACAGGGGTACGAGCAGTACTTC. The full variable domain, rest sourced from reference TRBV7-8 and TRBJ2-7, is GAGVSQSPRYKVAKRGQDVALRCDPISGHVSLFWYQQALGQGPEFLTYFQNEAQLDKSGLPSDRFFAERPEGSVSTLKIQRTQQEDSAVYLCASSMGQGYEQYFGPGTRLTVT.

This clone occurred a few times. V is TRBV11-3 and J is TRBJ2-6; D ambiguous. This CDR3 has 13 amino acids. The germline V gene has CDR1 SGHNT and CDR2 YENEEA. V was clipped by 3 bases and J by 4 bases, with 4 bases between them. CDR3 sequence reads: CASSFPGANVLTF. The CDR3 DNA sequence: TGTGCCAGCAGCTTCCCAGGGGCCAACGTCCTGACTTTC.

As DNA, the CDR3 is TGCAGCGTTTTCGAGGTCAGCTCCTACGAGCAGTACTTC. It specifies CSVFEVSSYEQYF. The chain combines TRBV29-1 with TRBJ2-7; no definite D call. CDR1 is SQVTM and CDR2 is ANQGSEA in the germline V gene. Trimming took off 5 bases at V and 0 bases at J, with 11 bases between the two ends. This CDR3 contains 13 residues.

The CDR3 DNA follows: TGCGCCAGCAGCTTGGTTGCAGGCTACGAGCAGTACTTC. It is translated as CASSLVAGYEQYF. The chain recombines TRBV5-1 with TRBJ2-7, with unresolved D. CDR1 and CDR2 (germline): SGHRS, YFSETQ. CDR3 length equals 13 residues. Trimming took 0 bases from V and 3 from J, leaving 7 bases between them.

The genes are TRBV6-5 and TRBJ1-2; D not certain. The V gene lost 2 bases and the J gene lost 2 bases, with 9 bases spanning the gap. This CDR3 region has 14 residues. The V gene's germline CDR1 is MNHEY and CDR2 SVGAGI. CDR3: CASSYDYGNYGYTF. The DNA for the CDR3 is TGTGCCAGCAGTTACGACTATGGGAACTATGGCTACACCTTC.

J is TRBJ2-2 and V is TRBV6-5; possibly TRBD2 for D (6 bases). CDR1 and CDR2 (germline): MNHEY, SVGAGI. Trimming stripped 5 bases from V and 2 bases from J, with 12 bases between. This CDR3 contains 15 residues. The CDR3 region is CASSLSSVNTGELFF. In DNA form, the CDR3 reads TGTGCCAGCAGTCTTTCTAGCGTTAACACCGGGGAGCTGTTTTTT.

This clone was counted a single time. The V and J genes are TRBV6-2 or TRBV6-3 and TRBJ2-3; D not certain. In germline, CDR1 is MNHEY, CDR2 SVGEGT. V was clipped by 2 bases and J by 0 bases, with 24 bases between them. The CDR3 length is 20 residues. The CDR3 loop is CASSYRLSLEETRSTDTQYF. The DNA of the CDR3 is TGTGCCAGCAGTTACCGCCTGTCCCTTGAAGAGACCAGGAGCACAGATACGCAGTATTTT.

The chain links TRBV5-4 to TRBJ1-2; TRBD1 agrees at 9 bases. The J segment lost 6 bases and the V segment lost 4 bases, leaving 4 bases of the junction unmatched. Germline-derived CDR1 and CDR2 are SGHNT and YYREEE (reference sequence). The CDR3 extends over 13 amino acids. For the CDR3, the DNA is TGTGCCAGCAGCATACAGGGGGCGCATGGCTACACCTTC. Its protein product is CASSIQGAHGYTF.

V is TRBV5-8 and J is TRBJ1-2, with a weak D call TRBD1 (5 bases). The CDR3 extends over 14 amino acids. V shed 0 bases and J shed 8 bases, with 14 bases lying between them. Germline CDR1 SGHTS, CDR2 YDEGEE. The CDR3 reads CASSLDRLLRGYTF. CDR3 DNA sequence: TGTGCCAGCAGCTTGGACAGGCTGCTCCGGGGCTACACCTTC.

V usage is TRBV7-2 and J usage is TRBJ2-1; maybe TRBD1 (6 bases). The V gene's germline CDR1 is SGHTA and CDR2 FQGNSA. V was cut by 3 bases and J by 7 bases, with 16 bases left in between. The CDR3 covers 15 residues. The CDR3 DNA follows: TGTGCCAGCAGCTTTTCTACAGGGACGTTGAATGAGCAGTTCTTC. Translated: CASSFSTGTLNEQFF.

The DNA of the CDR3 is TGTGCCAGTAAATTACAGGGAAGCTCCTACGAGCAGTACTTC. Translating gives CASKLQGSSYEQYF. The chain combines TRBV19 with TRBJ2-7; possibly TRBD1 for D (6 bases). Germline lookup yields CDR1 LNHDA and CDR2 SQIVND (reference sequence). The CDR3 length is 14 residues. The V end was cut by 7 bases, the J end by 0 bases, with 13 bases between.

The chain uses TRBV5-1 and TRBJ1-2, with 9 bases matching TRBD1. The ends lost 6 bases at V and 8 bases at J; junction bases unmatched: 14. Germline assignment: CDR1 SGHRS and CDR2 YFSETQ. The CDR3 spans 15 residues. The DNA for the CDR3 is TGCGCCAGCAAATCGACCGGGACAGGGAGCAGCGGCTACACCTTC. Amino acid sequence: CASKSTGTGSSGYTF.

The chain is built from TRBV5-1 and TRBJ2-3; the match to TRBD2 covers 9 bases. V shed 3 bases and J 3 bases; nucleotides not matched to a gene: 5. This CDR3 has 15 amino acids. Germline V gene sequence: CDR1 SGHRS, CDR2 YFSETQ. CDR3 DNA sequence: TGCGCCAGCAGCTCGGGACTAGCTGGGACAGATACGCAGTATTTT. Translated, it gives CASSSGLAGTDTQYF.

CDR3: CASSQAGGLGAGNTIYF. The CDR3 nucleotides are TGTGCCAGCAGCCAAGCGGGAGGGTTGGGCGCTGGAAACACCATATATTTT. The rearrangement links TRBV3-1 (or the pseudogene TRBV3-2) to TRBJ1-3; D is unclear. In germline, CDR1 is LGHDT, CDR2 YNNKEL (reference sequence). The CDR3 totals 17 residues. V lost 1 base, J lost 2 bases, and 15 bases lay in between.

The rearrangement uses TRBV6-2 or TRBV6-3 and TRBJ2-6; 12 nucleotides align to TRBD1. The germline V gene has CDR1 MNHEY and CDR2 SVGEGT. This CDR3 is 17 amino acids long. The trim removed 8 bases at V and 3 bases at J, leaving 8 bases unmatched. CDR3 in DNA: TGTGCCAGCGGTTGGGACAGGGGGCGTGGTGGGGCCAACGTCCTGACTTTC. Translating it yields CASGWDRGRGGANVLTF.